This T cell receptor beta chain was documented in a study of cytotoxic CD8 clonotypes in ibrutinib-treated CLL. Study-wide background: Response was recorded as partial in approximately 24 patients and complete in 2; at median around 68 months, roughly 15 remained remitted and about twelve had progressed.

This table comes from immunoSEQ multiplex PCR, and its TCRdb copy is limited to in-frame clones, with some not included. This sample carries 55,000 to 60,000 clones, roughly 54% of them seen once, and the ten largest clones take 20% to 30%. The CDR3 loop spans 16 amino acids. Germline loops: CDR1 SEHNR, CDR2 FQNEAQ (reference sequence). J lost 5 bases, V lost 1 base, and 7 bases had no gene match. This clone was counted only a few times. The input for sequencing was PBMCs, taken at disease progression, from a patient treated with ibrutinib. The clonotype comes from a human donor with chronic lymphocytic leukemia. The rearrangement links TRBV7-9 to TRBJ1-5; 8 bases are shared with TRBD1. The CDR3 bases are TGTGCCAGCAGCTTAGGGTCAGCAGGGGGCGATCAGCCCCAGCATTTT. This encodes CASSLGSAGGDQPQHF.